The 2 T cell receptor beta chains reported below all come from one sample, sequenced in a study of T-cell memory formation after mild COVID-19. TCRdb processed the 5' RACE reads anew with MiXCR; each CDR3 protein has one entry. The sample has around 300,000 distinct CDR3 sequences; approximately 14% are singletons. The sample consisted of PBMCs or a T cell subset sorted from them (not recorded which). These receptors all come from a man in his late teens or twenties who had mild COVID-19 (a few samples of this study predate the infection). Cell type and time point are not known.

The rearrangement joins TRBV6-5 to TRBJ2-1, with TRBD2 matching 11 bases. Germline V lookup: CDR1 MNHEY, CDR2 SVGAGI. The CDR3 consists of 15 residues. Losses at the gene ends were 7 bases for V and 2 bases for J; bases not matched to a gene: 4. In DNA, the CDR3 is TGTGCCAGCAAATCTAGCGGGGGGACCTACAATGAGCAGTTCTTC. It encodes CASKSSGGTYNEQFF.

The rearrangement links TRBV20-1 to TRBJ1-2; tentatively, D is TRBD1 (6 bases). From germline, CDR1 is DFQATT and CDR2 SNEGSKA (reference sequence). Between the trimmed V and J ends, which lost 6 bases and 3 bases, there was a span of 14 bases. There are 13 residues in the CDR3. CDR3 nucleotides: TGCAGTGCAGTAACAGGGTGGGACTATGGCTACACCTTC. Translated: CSAVTGWDYGYTF.